A single T cell receptor beta chain is shown here with its context. The entry originates in a study of CD8 T cells in Susac syndrome. Reverse transcription of roughly 0.45 to 1 ug RNA used random hexamers. Across 54 Vbeta and 13 Jbeta, immunoSEQ multiplex PCR amplified TCR beta CDR3. TCRdb ran MiXCR on the immunoSEQ multiplex PCR reads and lists one entry per CDR3 protein. The sample lists about 200,000 distinct CDR3 sequences, more than 90% seen once, with approximately 0.09% in the top ten. CD8+ and CD4+ blood T cells underwent TCR beta sequencing. In the multiple sclerosis control group, patients were treatment-naive and had stable or active relapsing-remitting disease. Germline V gene lookup returns CDR1 KGHDR and CDR2 SFDVKD. Trimming took off 2 bases at V and 15 bases at J, with 10 bases between the two ends. This CDR3 region has 11 residues.

Sequenced sample: CD4+ T cells from PBMCs. V gene TRBV24-1 combines with J gene TRBJ2-1; perhaps TRBD2 as D (6 bases). This sequence was found in a human donor with multiple sclerosis. The CDR3 region is CATSDSTRLFF. The CDR3 DNA reads TGTGCCACCAGTGATTCGACTAGACTGTTCTTC.